A selection of T cell receptor beta chains follows, all from one sample in a study of blood T cell repertoires in COVID-19. TCRdb keeps only in-frame clones here, not all; method: immunoSEQ multiplex PCR. Here the sample spans about 380,000 clones, 88% being singletons. Sequencing input: PBMCs or T cells enriched from blood (not recorded which). The receptors were sampled from a young woman who had recovered from COVID-19. Both conserved end residues are part of each CDR3. Fields, in order: V gene, J gene, D gene, CDR3 length, clone size, CDR3 protein, CDR3 DNA. A D gene is named only where the DNA matches it firmly. Clone size is given for some rows only: seen once, a few or many times, or a class if the clone is expanded.

TRBV18	TRBJ1-1	.	15	.	CASSPPYRANTEAFF	TGTGCCAGCTCACCACCTTACAGGGCGAACACTGAAGCTTTCTTT
TRBV7-3	TRBJ2-7	.	14	.	CASSLGGTNYEQYF	TGTGCCAGCAGCCTTGGGGGGACGAACTACGAGCAGTACTTC
TRBV6-5	TRBJ2-7	.	14	once	CASSYYRGSYEQYF	TGTGCCAGCAGTTACTATAGGGGGTCCTACGAGCAGTACTTC
TRBV12-3/TRBV12-4	TRBJ1-5	.	13	.	CASSYQGGQPQHF	TGTGCCAGCAGTTATCAGGGTGGTCAGCCCCAGCATTTT
TRBV6-5	TRBJ1-5	.	15	.	CASSSTVNQGQPQHF	TGTGCCAGCAGTTCGACAGTCAATCAAGGTCAGCCCCAGCATTTT
TRBV7-3	TRBJ2-3	.	15	.	CASSLRGLGTDTQYF	TGTGCCAGCAGCTTAAGAGGGCTGGGCACAGATACGCAGTATTTT
TRBV7-9	TRBJ1-4	TRBD1	18	.	CASSAGDRVGFTNEKLFF	TGTGCCAGCAGCGCAGGGGACAGGGTCGGGTTTACTAATGAAAAACTGTTTTTT
TRBV10-1	TRBJ2-3	TRBD1	15	once	CASDPGTGNVNTQYF	TGCGCCAGCGACCCCGGGACAGGGAACGTTAATACGCAGTATTTT
TRBV6-2/TRBV6-3	TRBJ2-7	.	14	once	CASSHPQGAYEQYF	TGTGCCAGCAGCCACCCTCAGGGTGCCTACGAGCAGTACTTC
TRBV30	TRBJ2-1	.	12	.	CAWSRQHNEQFF	TGTGCCTGGAGTCGACAGCACAATGAGCAGTTCTTC
TRBV7-3	TRBJ2-1	TRBD1	16	once	CASSQAGTGSYNEQFF	TGTGCCAGCAGCCAAGCCGGGACAGGGTCTTACAATGAGCAGTTCTTC
TRBV4-2	TRBJ1-4	.	16	.	CASSLQAGTTNEKLFF	TGTGCCAGCAGCCTGCAGGCGGGGACAACTAATGAAAAACTGTTTTTT
TRBV6-2/TRBV6-3	TRBJ1-2	.	13	.	CASSYSVRDGYTF	TGTGCCAGCAGTTACTCCGTTCGGGATGGCTACACCTTC
TRBV6-1	TRBJ2-2	.	14	.	CASWIQGNTGELFF	TGTGCCAGTTGGATACAGGGTAACACCGGGGAGCTGTTTTTT
TRBV15	TRBJ2-7	TRBD1	15	.	CATSRSGTGGYEQYF	TGTGCCACCAGCAGGTCCGGGACAGGCGGCTACGAGCAGTACTTC
TRBV11-1	TRBJ1-1	.	13	.	CASSRPGNTEAFF	TGTGCCAGCAGCCGGCCGGGGAACACTGAAGCTTTCTTT
TRBV27	TRBJ1-6	.	14	.	CASSLGQGNSPLHF	TGTGCCAGCAGTTTAGGGCAGGGTAACTCACCCCTCCACTTT
TRBV7-2	TRBJ1-2	TRBD1	16	once	CASSPGTGRGDYGYTF	TGTGCCAGCAGCCCCGGGACAGGGAGAGGGGACTATGGCTACACCTTC
TRBV11-2	TRBJ2-7	TRBD1	15	once	CASSLTTGGLYEQYF	TGTGCCAGCAGCTTAACGACAGGGGGCCTTTACGAGCAGTACTTC
TRBV3-1/TRBV3-2	TRBJ2-1	.	14	.	CASSQGGQYNEQFF	TGTGCCAGCAGCCAAGGGGGGCAATACAATGAGCAGTTCTTC
TRBV6-4	TRBJ2-6	.	16	.	CASSYGLLSGANVLTF	TGTGCCAGCAGTTACGGACTGCTGTCTGGGGCCAACGTCCTGACTTTC
TRBV6-1	TRBJ2-7	TRBD1	15	.	CASSEFGTGGEKQYF	TGTGCCAGCAGTGAATTCGGGACAGGAGGAGAGAAGCAGTACTTC
TRBV27	TRBJ2-7	TRBD1	13	.	CASSFGTGYEQYF	TGTGCCAGCAGTTTCGGGACAGGCTACGAGCAGTACTTC
TRBV6-1	TRBJ1-6	.	12	.	CASSEDGKPLHF	TGTGCCAGCAGTGAAGATGGCAAACCCCTCCACTTT
TRBV11-3	TRBJ2-1	TRBD2	15	.	CASSFQTSGGYEQFF	TGTGCCAGCAGCTTCCAGACTAGCGGGGGCTATGAGCAGTTCTTC
TRBV18	TRBJ2-7	.	16	.	CASSPTRTGSTYEQYF	TGTGCCAGCTCGCCTACTAGAACGGGAAGTACCTACGAGCAGTACTTC
TRBV19	TRBJ1-5	.	14	once	CASSIGGSFQPQHF	TGTGCCAGTAGCATCGGGGGGTCCTTCCAGCCCCAGCATTTT
TRBV6-6	TRBJ1-5	.	19	.	CASSPGLGRAPYSNQPQHF	TGTGCCAGCAGTCCGGGACTCGGTCGGGCCCCATATAGCAATCAGCCCCAGCATTTT
TRBV11-2	TRBJ2-2	.	15	.	CASSLLTTLTGELFF	TGTGCCAGCAGCTTATTGACTACCCTGACCGGGGAGCTGTTTTTT
TRBV28	TRBJ1-5	TRBD1	14	.	CASSSTGVYQPQHF	TGTGCCAGCAGTTCGACAGGGGTTTATCAGCCCCAGCATTTT
TRBV6-4	TRBJ1-5	.	14	.	CASSDSYGNQPQHF	TGTGCCAGCAGTGACTCGTATGGCAATCAGCCCCAGCATTTT
TRBV27	TRBJ1-5	.	14	.	CASSLGRSNQPQHF	TGTGCCAGCAGTTTAGGGCGAAGCAATCAGCCCCAGCATTTT
TRBV19	TRBJ2-7	.	14	.	CASSISRNSYEQYF	TGTGCCAGTAGTATTTCCAGGAACTCCTACGAGCAGTACTTC
TRBV6-6	TRBJ1-6	.	15	.	CASSLDSRVNSPLHF	TGTGCCAGCAGCCTGGACAGTCGCGTAAATTCACCCCTCCACTTT
TRBV5-6	TRBJ2-7	TRBD2	13	.	CASSWEGYYEQYF	TGTGCCAGCAGCTGGGAGGGGTACTACGAGCAGTACTTC
TRBV7-6	TRBJ1-1	.	18	.	CASSRSAQGGGDYTEAFF	TGTGCCAGCAGCCGATCGGCCCAGGGAGGCGGCGACTACACTGAAGCTTTCTTT
TRBV4-1	TRBJ1-5	.	14	.	CASSQEAAQGPQHF	TGCGCCAGCAGCCAAGAGGCTGCCCAGGGGCCCCAGCATTTT
TRBV30	TRBJ1-6	.	14	.	CAWSVGGADSPLHF	TGTGCCTGGAGTGTTGGCGGGGCAGACTCACCCCTCCACTTT
TRBV9	TRBJ2-1	.	16	.	CASSLGGGGLPGEQFF	TGTGCCAGCAGCCTGGGGGGCGGGGGCTTGCCCGGTGAGCAGTTCTTC
TRBV19	TRBJ1-5	TRBD1	15	.	CASWTGGNSNQPQHF	TGTGCCAGTTGGACAGGGGGTAATAGCAATCAGCCCCAGCATTTT
TRBV10-3	TRBJ2-5	TRBD1	14	.	CAIRTGTGQETQYF	TGTGCCATCAGAACCGGGACAGGGCAAGAGACCCAGTACTTC
TRBV15	TRBJ1-3	.	13	.	CATSRVSGNTIYF	TGTGCCACCAGCAGAGTTAGTGGAAACACCATATATTTT
TRBV10-3	TRBJ1-2	.	14	.	CAISESSGMGGYTF	TGTGCCATCAGTGAGTCGAGCGGAATGGGTGGCTACACCTTC
TRBV19	TRBJ1-5	.	13	once	CASSISRNQPQHF	TGTGCCAGTAGTATCTCCAGGAATCAGCCCCAGCATTTT
TRBV29-1	TRBJ1-1	.	13	.	CSVLTELNTEAFF	TGCAGCGTTCTGACAGAGCTGAACACTGAAGCTTTCTTT
TRBV15	TRBJ1-2	.	14	.	CATSRDRGGYGYTF	TGTGCCACCAGCAGAGATCGAGGGGGCTATGGCTACACCTTC
TRBV6-5	TRBJ2-1	.	15	.	CASGFSGGALNEQFF	TGTGCCAGCGGGTTTTCGGGGGGCGCTCTTAATGAGCAGTTCTTC
TRBV5-6	TRBJ2-6	TRBD1	19	.	CASSSFGDRGLSGANVLTF	TGTGCCAGCAGCTCTTTTGGGGACAGGGGGCTTTCTGGGGCCAACGTCCTGACTTTC